This record looks at one TCR beta chain sequence and its context. The target antigen is unknown. These data come from a study of T cell responses to AZD1222 COVID-19 vaccine. Measured with immunoSEQ multiplex PCR; TCRdb has only the in-frame clones, and not every one. Of about 140,000 clones in the sample, approximately 90% were seen once. Study observations and caveats: In a largely white British group with more females than males, clonal diversity was possibly underestimated. Repertoires were collected only later (after the peak T cell response had occurred).

The sample consisted of peripheral blood, taken on day 0 of AZD1222 vaccination. The TCR was taken from an adult in good health.

CDR3 nucleotides: TGTGCCAGCAGTTTAACGGGGGGGGGCGCGGGCTACACCTTC. Translated: CASSLTGGGAGYTF. V and J are TRBV27 and TRBJ1-2; TRBD1 might be the D (6 bases). This CDR3 comprises 14 residues. V was pared by 2 bases and J by 8 bases, with 15 bases between. The germline CDR1 and CDR2 sequences are MNHEY and SMNVEV (reference sequence).